The present T cell receptor (beta chain) was sequenced within a study of blood T cell repertoires in COVID-19. The overall study: Sites across the United States, Italy and Spain contributed samples from acute and convalescent COVID-19. From T cells, B-cell-depleted T cells, or PBMCs came the material, which was cDNA or gDNA.

This clone has just one count. In the original workflow: Reference gene primer amplification gave estimated nucleated cell counts. The method was immunoSEQ multiplex PCR; TCRdb's version includes in-frame clones alone and lacks a portion of them. The V and J calls and clone size come from that table; D and trimming were worked out from the DNA. The table has 200,000 to 250,000 clones, around 86% seen once. Germline loops: CDR1 LNHDA, CDR2 SQIVND (reference sequence). The trim removed 1 base at V and 9 bases at J, leaving 10 bases unmatched. CDR3 length: 18 residues. The receptor was derived from a woman of 80 years or more with COVID-19, enrolled during active disease. Sequencing input: peripheral blood. The chain employs TRBV19 and TRBJ1-6; 12 bases map to TRBD1. CDR3: CASSIAPGQGALGSPLHF. As DNA, the CDR3 is TGTGCCAGTAGTATAGCTCCGGGACAGGGGGCTTTGGGTTCACCCCTCCACTTT.